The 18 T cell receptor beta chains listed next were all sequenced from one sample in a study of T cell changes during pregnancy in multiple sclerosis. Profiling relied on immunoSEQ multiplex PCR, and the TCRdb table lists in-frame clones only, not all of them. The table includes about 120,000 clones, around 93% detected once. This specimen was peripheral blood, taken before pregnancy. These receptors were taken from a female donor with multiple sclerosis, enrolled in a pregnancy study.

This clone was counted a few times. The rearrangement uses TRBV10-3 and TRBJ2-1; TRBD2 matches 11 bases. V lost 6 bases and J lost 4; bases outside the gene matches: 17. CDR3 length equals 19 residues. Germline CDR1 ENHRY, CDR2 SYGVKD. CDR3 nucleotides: TGTGCCATCAGACAAAGGACTAGCGGGCCGGGTCTACTTTACAATGAGCAGTTCTTC. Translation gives CAIRQRTSGPGLLYNEQFF.

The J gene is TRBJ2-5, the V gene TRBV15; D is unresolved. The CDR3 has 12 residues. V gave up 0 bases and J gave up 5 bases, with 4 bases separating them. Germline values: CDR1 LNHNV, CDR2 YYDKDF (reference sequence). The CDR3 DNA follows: TGTGCCACCAGCAGAGACGGGGAGACCCAGTACTTC. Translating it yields CATSRDGETQYF.

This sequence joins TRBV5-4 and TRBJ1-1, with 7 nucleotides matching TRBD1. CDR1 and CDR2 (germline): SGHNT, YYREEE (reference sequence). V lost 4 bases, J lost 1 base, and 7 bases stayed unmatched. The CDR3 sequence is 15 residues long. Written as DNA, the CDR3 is TGTGCCAGCAGCCAAGGGGGCCCTCGGAACACTGAAGCTTTCTTT. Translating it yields CASSQGGPRNTEAFF.

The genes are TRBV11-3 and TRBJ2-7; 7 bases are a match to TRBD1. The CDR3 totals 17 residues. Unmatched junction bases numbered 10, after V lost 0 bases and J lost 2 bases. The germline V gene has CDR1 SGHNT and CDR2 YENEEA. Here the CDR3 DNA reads TGTGCCAGCAGCTTAGAAAGGTCGGGGACAGAGACCTACGAGCAGTACTTC. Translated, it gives CASSLERSGTETYEQYF.

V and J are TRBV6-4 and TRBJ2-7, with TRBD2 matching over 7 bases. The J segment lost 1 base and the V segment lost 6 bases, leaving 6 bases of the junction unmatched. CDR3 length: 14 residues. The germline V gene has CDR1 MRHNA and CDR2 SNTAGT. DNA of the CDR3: TGTGCCAGCAGAAAGGAGCGGGATTCCTACGAGCAGTACTTC. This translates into CASRKERDSYEQYF.

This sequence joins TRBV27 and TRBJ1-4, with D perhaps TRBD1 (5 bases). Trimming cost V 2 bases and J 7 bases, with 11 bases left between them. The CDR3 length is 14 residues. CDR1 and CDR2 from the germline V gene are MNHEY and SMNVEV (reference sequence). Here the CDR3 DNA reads TGTGCCAGCAGTTTACCGCAGGGTAGTGAAAAACTGTTTTTT. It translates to CASSLPQGSEKLFF. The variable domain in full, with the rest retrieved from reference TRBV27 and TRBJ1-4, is EAQVTQNPRYLITVTGKKLTVTCSQNMNHEYMSWYRQDPGLGLRQIYYSMNVEVTDKGDVPEGYKVSRKEKRNFPLILESPSPNQTSLYFCASSLPQGSEKLFFGSGTQLSVL.

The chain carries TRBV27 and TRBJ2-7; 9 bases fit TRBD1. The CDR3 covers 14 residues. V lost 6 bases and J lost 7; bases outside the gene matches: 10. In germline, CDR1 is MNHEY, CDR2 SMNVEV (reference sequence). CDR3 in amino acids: CASSLHRGLGEQYF. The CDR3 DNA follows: TGTGCCAGCAGCCTTCACAGGGGGCTGGGGGAGCAGTACTTC.

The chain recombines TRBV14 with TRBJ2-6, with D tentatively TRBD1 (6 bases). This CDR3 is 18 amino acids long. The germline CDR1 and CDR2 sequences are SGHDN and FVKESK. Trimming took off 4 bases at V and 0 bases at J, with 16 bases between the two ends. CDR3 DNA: TGTGCCAGCAGCCCACTAGGGGGAACAAGCTCTGGGGCCAACGTCCTGACTTTC. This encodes CASSPLGGTSSGANVLTF.

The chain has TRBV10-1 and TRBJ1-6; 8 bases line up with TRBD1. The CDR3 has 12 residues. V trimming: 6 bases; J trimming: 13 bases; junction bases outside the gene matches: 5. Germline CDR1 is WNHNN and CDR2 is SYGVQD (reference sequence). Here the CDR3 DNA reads TGCGCCAGCAGACTAAGGACAGGGCCCCTCCACTTT. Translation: CASRLRTGPLHF.

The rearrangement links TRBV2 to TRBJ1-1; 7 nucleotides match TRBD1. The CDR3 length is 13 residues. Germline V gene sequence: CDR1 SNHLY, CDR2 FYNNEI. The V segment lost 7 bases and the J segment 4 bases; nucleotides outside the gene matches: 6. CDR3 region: CASMDRPLTEAFF. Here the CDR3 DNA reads TGTGCCAGCATGGACAGGCCCCTCACTGAAGCTTTCTTT.

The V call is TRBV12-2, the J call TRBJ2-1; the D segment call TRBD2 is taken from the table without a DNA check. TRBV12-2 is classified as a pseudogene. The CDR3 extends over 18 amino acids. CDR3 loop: CASRLGPPRAGGDNEQFF. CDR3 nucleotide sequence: TGTGCAAGTCGCTTAGGGCCCCCGAGGGCGGGTGGCGACAATGAGCAGTTCTTC.

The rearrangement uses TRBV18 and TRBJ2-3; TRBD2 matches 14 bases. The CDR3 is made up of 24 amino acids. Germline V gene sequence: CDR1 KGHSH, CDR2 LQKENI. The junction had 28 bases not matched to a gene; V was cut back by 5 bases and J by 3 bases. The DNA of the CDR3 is TGTGCCAGCTCATCGACCCGTGTAGCAGCAAAGAGGGGCGGACTAGCGGGAGGAACAGATACGCAGTATTTT. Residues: CASSSTRVAAKRGGLAGGTDTQYF.

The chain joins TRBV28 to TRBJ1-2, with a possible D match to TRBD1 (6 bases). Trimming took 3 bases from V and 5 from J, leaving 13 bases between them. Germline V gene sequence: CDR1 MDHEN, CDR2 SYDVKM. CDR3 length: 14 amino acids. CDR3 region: CASSFQGREYGYTF. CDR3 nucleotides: TGTGCCAGCAGTTTTCAGGGGAGGGAGTATGGCTACACCTTC.

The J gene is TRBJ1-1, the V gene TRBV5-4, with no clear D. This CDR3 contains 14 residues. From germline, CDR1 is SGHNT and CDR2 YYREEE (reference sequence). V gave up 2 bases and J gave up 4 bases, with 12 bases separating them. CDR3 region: CASSFTKLSTEAFF. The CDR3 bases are TGTGCCAGCAGCTTTACGAAGCTTAGCACTGAAGCTTTCTTT.

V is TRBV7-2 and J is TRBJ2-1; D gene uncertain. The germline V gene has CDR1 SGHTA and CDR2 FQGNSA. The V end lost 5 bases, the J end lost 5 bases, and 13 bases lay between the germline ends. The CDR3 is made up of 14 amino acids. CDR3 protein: CASSPYPVDNEQFF. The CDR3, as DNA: TGTGCCAGCAGCCCCTACCCCGTCGACAATGAGCAGTTCTTC.

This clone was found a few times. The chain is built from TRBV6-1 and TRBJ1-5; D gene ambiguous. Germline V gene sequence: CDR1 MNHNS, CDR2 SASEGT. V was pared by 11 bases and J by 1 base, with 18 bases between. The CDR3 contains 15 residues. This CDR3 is CAVTEGYSSNQPQHF. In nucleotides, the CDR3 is TGTGCCGTCACCGAGGGCTACTCCAGCAATCAGCCCCAGCATTTT.

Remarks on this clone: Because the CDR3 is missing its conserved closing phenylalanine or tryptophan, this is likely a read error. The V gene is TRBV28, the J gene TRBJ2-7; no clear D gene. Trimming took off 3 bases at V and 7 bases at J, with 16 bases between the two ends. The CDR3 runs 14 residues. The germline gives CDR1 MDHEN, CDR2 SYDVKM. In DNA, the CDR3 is TGTGCCAGCAGTTTCAAGCTACCCGGTAGGGAGCAGTACCTC. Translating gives CASSFKLPGREQYL.

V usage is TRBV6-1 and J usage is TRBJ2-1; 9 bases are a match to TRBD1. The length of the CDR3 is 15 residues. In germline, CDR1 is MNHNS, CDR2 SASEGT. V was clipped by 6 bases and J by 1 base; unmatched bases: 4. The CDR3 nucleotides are TGTGCCAGCAGGGAACAGGGGGCATCCTACAATGAGCAGTTCTTC. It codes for CASREQGASYNEQFF.